Reported below is one T cell receptor beta chain. This clone's antigen is unknown. One base away there is no much larger clone; base qualities are not given. The germline V gene sets CDR1 to KGHSH and CDR2 to LQKENI. The V end gives up 2 bases and the J end 1 base, leaving 4 bases in the junction not matched to a gene. Counted from cysteine to phenylalanine, this CDR3 has 16 amino acids. Only the CDR3 DNA is retained, 48 bases long and in frame from the first base. Whole blood was collected in K2EDTA tubes by collaborating institutions according to the institutions' own protocols. Collaborator samples were shipped for TCRbeta analysis as frozen whole blood, isolated PBMCs, or DNA extracted from either sample type. TCRbeta CDR3 regions were amplified from genomic DNA using the immunoSEQ Assay, a bias-controlled multiplex PCR. The source study handled its data this way. Nucleated cell counts per sample were estimated from amplification of reference gene primers within the assay. Sequence reads were collapsed and filtered to measure the absolute abundance of every unique TCRbeta CDR3 rearrangement. For each sample, productive Simpson clonality was calculated by taking the square root of Simpson's diversity index across productive rearrangements. TCRdb holds this immuneACCESS table with in-frame rearrangements only. Some clones are missing; in checked studies, unresolved V genes explain under half, and the rest has no known cause. V and J calls and clone size are copied from that table; D and trimming were computed from the DNA. This sample holds about 200,000 clones; more than 75% were observed only once. The biggest ten clones account for around 5.8% of the sample.

This record belongs to a study of blood T cell repertoires in COVID-19 (dated by TCRdb to 2018 to 2020). Regarding the research as a whole: Collaborator samples came from the United States, Italy and Spain and covered acute and convalescent phases of COVID-19. The material from the prospective study consisted of cDNA or gDNA derived from T cells, B-cell-depleted T cells, or PBMCs. The dataset comprised deeply sampled blood TCRbeta repertoires from subjects exposed to, actively infected with, or recovered from COVID-19. The repertoires were released in a freely available public database intended as a resource for research on the immune response to SARS-CoV-2. Samples were obtained from the ongoing ImmuneRACE study (first 160 participants) and from 1,000 to 1,500 subjects provided by 6 global collaborators. Nearly every sample came with metadata listing a de-identified subject ID, COVID-19 status, age in years and sex. Where available, HLA class I and class II types were taken from metadata supplied by the sample provider and were not determined by assay-based typing. Overall study outcomes, separate from this receptor: The quantity of clinical and demographic metadata differed by source and by participant and was supplied without curation.

This chain joins TRBV18 to TRBJ1-3; the junction holds 8 bases that match TRBD1. The source is a man in his forties with active or convalescent COVID-19. Sequenced material: peripheral blood. The nucleotide sequence reads TGTGCCAGCTCACCAACGGGACAGGCTTCTGGAAACACCATATATTTT. This yields the protein CASSPTGQASGNTIYF.